What follows are 27 T cell receptor beta chains derived from one specimen sequenced in a study of graft-versus-host responses after intestinal transplantation. The protocol was immunoSEQ multiplex PCR, while the TCRdb copy is restricted to in-frame clones and leaves out a portion. In the table there are over 75,000 clones, roughly 90% of which are singletons. What these receptors recognize is not known. The specimen was unstimulated CD8+ T cells sorted from spleen or lymph node cells, collected before transplant. The receptors come from a human donor who was the organ donor for an intestinal transplant.

This clone has a single count. The chain employs TRBV25-1 and TRBJ2-7; 8 nucleotides agree with TRBD1. J lost 4 bases, V lost 0 bases, and 8 bases had no gene match. Germline values: CDR1 MGHDK, CDR2 SYGVNS. The CDR3 is 16 residues long. The chain's CDR3 is CASSEYFSGGRYEQYF. CDR3 DNA: TGTGCCAGCAGTGAATATTTTTCAGGGGGCAGATACGAGCAGTACTTC.

The chain links TRBV27 to TRBJ1-1, with a tentative D call TRBD1 (5 bases). This CDR3 region has 13 residues. The germline V and J ends were trimmed by 3 bases and 5 bases, with 10 bases remaining between them. The germline V gene has CDR1 MNHEY and CDR2 SMNVEV (reference sequence). CDR3 sequence reads: CASSFYGGTEAFF. CDR3 DNA sequence: TGTGCCAGCAGTTTTTATGGGGGGACTGAAGCTTTCTTT.

The chain has TRBV25-1 and TRBJ1-2, with unresolved D. V was pared by 2 bases and J by 7 bases, with 14 bases between. CDR1 and CDR2 (germline): MGHDK, SYGVNS. This CDR3 region has 14 residues. In DNA form, the CDR3 reads TGTGCCAGCAGTGAAGGAGGGAGTCGGGCTGGCTACACCTTC. Translated: CASSEGGSRAGYTF.

The chain is built from TRBV4-2 and TRBJ1-1, with D uncertain. The V end was cut by 0 bases, the J end by 6 bases, with 23 bases between. The CDR3 spans 18 residues. In germline, CDR1 is LGHNA, CDR2 YNFKEQ. CDR3 sequence (DNA): TGTGCCAGCAGCCAAGATTCGGTTGTAGGAGGGTCAGTCCCTGAAGCTTTCTTT. Translating gives CASSQDSVVGGSVPEAFF.

The chain employs TRBV7-9 and TRBJ2-3; TRBD2 agrees at 8 bases. With V trimmed by 1 base and J by 1 base, 1 base remained unmatched. CDR1 is SEHNR, CDR2 FQNEAQ, per germline (reference sequence). The CDR3 has 15 amino acids. CDR3: CASSLVLAGTDTQYF. The CDR3 region has the DNA TGTGCCAGCAGCTTAGTACTAGCGGGCACAGATACGCAGTATTTT.

V gene TRBV27 combines with J gene TRBJ2-7; TRBD1 might be the D (6 bases). In germline, CDR1 is MNHEY, CDR2 SMNVEV (reference sequence). The CDR3 covers 16 residues. The V end lost 5 bases, the J end lost 2 bases, and 19 bases lay between the germline ends. The DNA for the CDR3 is TGTGCCAGCAGTACCGAACTGGGGGCTGGGACCTACGAGCAGTACTTC. Amino acid sequence: CASSTELGAGTYEQYF.

V and J are TRBV27 and TRBJ1-1, with 7 bases lining up with TRBD1. The V segment lost 0 bases and the J segment 4 bases; nucleotides outside the gene matches: 5. The germline V gene encodes CDR1 MNHEY and CDR2 SMNVEV (reference sequence). This CDR3 has 15 amino acids. The CDR3 region has the DNA TGTGCCAGCAGTTTATCCACAGGGGTGGGCACTGAAGCTTTCTTT. This encodes CASSLSTGVGTEAFF.

This sequence joins TRBV5-6 and TRBJ1-3; D is perhaps TRBD1 (5 bases). The germline V gene has CDR1 SGHDT and CDR2 YYEEEE. V was shortened by 0 bases and J by 4 bases, with 5 bases between the two germline ends. This CDR3 region has 13 residues. The CDR3 DNA reads TGTGCCAGCAGCTTGGACAGGGGAAACACCATATATTTT. Protein sequence: CASSLDRGNTIYF.

This clone came up once. The V and J genes are TRBV7-6 and TRBJ2-1; TRBD2 aligns across 8 bases. Germline lookup yields CDR1 SGHVS and CDR2 FNYEAQ. J gave up 6 bases and V 1 base, and 5 bases lay outside the gene matches. The CDR3 totals 15 residues. The CDR3 region is CASSLVAGSFNEQFF. The CDR3 coding sequence is TGTGCCAGCAGCTTAGTAGCGGGGAGTTTCAATGAGCAGTTCTTC.

This chain uses TRBV4-1 with TRBJ2-1; 7 bases align to TRBD2. The V segment lost 0 bases and the J segment 9 bases; nucleotides outside the gene matches: 11. CDR1 MGHRA and CDR2 YSYEKL come from the germline V gene. This CDR3 region has 16 residues. The CDR3 loop reads CASSQDVAGAASEQFF. The CDR3 DNA reads as TGCGCCAGCAGCCAAGATGTGGCGGGAGCGGCGAGTGAGCAGTTCTTC.

The V gene is TRBV28, the J gene TRBJ1-1; D is ambiguous. Trimming left V 6 bases short and J 1 base short, with 9 bases between. CDR3 size: 13 residues. Germline V gives CDR1 MDHEN, CDR2 SYDVKM. CDR3 protein: CASSFTRNTEAFF. The CDR3 bases are TGTGCCAGCAGCTTCACACGGAACACTGAAGCTTTCTTT.

The genes are TRBV4-1 and TRBJ2-7, with D maybe TRBD1 (6 bases). Trimming took off 7 bases at V and 4 bases at J, with 20 bases between the two ends. The CDR3 runs to 15 residues. CDR1 is MGHRA, CDR2 YSYEKL, per germline. CDR3 region: CASIQEENRGYEQYF. In nucleotides, the CDR3 is TGCGCCAGCATTCAAGAGGAGAATAGGGGGTACGAGCAGTACTTC.

This clone was seen only a few times. V usage is TRBV5-6 and J usage is TRBJ1-1; unclear D gene. V was shortened by 7 bases and J by 1 base, with 14 bases between the two germline ends. CDR1 and CDR2 (germline): SGHDT, YYEEEE. CDR3 length: 14 amino acids. The CDR3 nucleotides read TGTGCCAGCTGCAACGGGGTATCGAACACTGAAGCTTTCTTT. Translating gives CASCNGVSNTEAFF.

J is TRBJ2-3 and V is TRBV7-9; D gene unclear. The V and J ends lost 3 bases and 6 bases respectively, with 13 bases between them. The V gene's germline CDR1 is SEHNR and CDR2 FQNEAQ (reference sequence). CDR3 length equals 14 residues. The CDR3 is CASSLGVVVDTQYF. The CDR3 DNA is TGTGCCAGCAGCTTGGGCGTGGTTGTCGATACGCAGTATTTT.

The chain links TRBV29-1 to TRBJ1-1; 9 nucleotides agree with TRBD1. Germline V lookup: CDR1 SQVTM, CDR2 ANQGSEA. The CDR3 consists of 11 residues. CDR3 loop: CRGDRDRTAFF. In nucleotides, the CDR3 is TGCAGGGGGGACAGGGACAGAACGGCTTTCTTT.

The rearrangement joins TRBV27 to TRBJ2-1; 9 nucleotides align to TRBD2. V lost 5 bases and J lost 5; bases outside the gene matches: 10. The CDR3 is 16 residues long. The germline CDR1 and CDR2 sequences are MNHEY and SMNVEV (reference sequence). CDR3 sequence reads: CASSPLPSGAHNEQFF. For the CDR3, the DNA is TGTGCCAGCAGTCCGCTTCCTAGCGGGGCGCACAATGAGCAGTTCTTC.

This clone was observed a single time. The V gene is TRBV5-1, the J gene TRBJ1-1; 7 bases are shared with TRBD1. The CDR3 contains 14 residues. V lost 0 bases, J lost 4 bases, and 3 bases stayed unmatched. Germline CDR1 is SGHRS and CDR2 is YFSETQ. In nucleotides, the CDR3 is TGCGCCAGCAGCTTGGAGGGGGCGGGCACTGAAGCTTTCTTT. Amino acid sequence: CASSLEGAGTEAFF.

The chain is built from TRBV29-1 and TRBJ1-2; D is ambiguous. The V and J ends lost 3 bases and 1 base respectively, with 6 bases between them. The CDR3 extends over 12 amino acids. The V gene's germline CDR1 is SQVTM and CDR2 ANQGSEA. In DNA form, the CDR3 reads TGCAGCGTTGATCCCCTTAACTATGGCTACACCTTC. It codes for CSVDPLNYGYTF.

V and J are TRBV7-9 and TRBJ2-3; 12 nucleotides align to TRBD2. Germline V gives CDR1 SEHNR, CDR2 FQNEAQ (reference sequence). The V segment lost 7 bases and the J segment 3 bases; nucleotides outside the gene matches: 14. This CDR3 contains 18 residues. The DNA of the CDR3 is TGTGCCAGCACCGTCTTCGGATCAGGACTAGCGGGAACAGATACGCAGTATTTT. Protein sequence: CASTVFGSGLAGTDTQYF. The whole variable domain, remainder taken from reference TRBV7-9 and TRBJ2-3, is DTGVSQNPRHKITKRGQNVTFRCDPISEHNRLYWYRQTLGQGPEFLTYFQNEAQLEKSRLLSDRFSAERPKGSFSTLEIQRTEQGDSAMYLCASTVFGSGLAGTDTQYFGPGTRLTVL.

The chain employs TRBV7-9 and TRBJ2-7; 10 bases are a match to TRBD2. This CDR3 spans 15 amino acids. Germline CDR1 reads SEHNR; CDR2 reads FQNEAQ (reference sequence). Trimming cost V 5 bases and J 1 base; bases outside gene matches: 5. The DNA of the CDR3 is TGTGCCAGCAGCCCGCTAGCGGGGGAATCCTACGAGCAGTACTTC. It specifies CASSPLAGESYEQYF.

The V and J genes are TRBV28 and TRBJ1-2; TRBD1 aligns across 7 bases. CDR1 and CDR2 (germline): MDHEN, SYDVKM. V lost 0 bases to trimming and J lost 2 bases; unmatched junction nucleotides: 0. There are 14 residues in the CDR3. The CDR3 reads CASSLWTGNYGYTF. The CDR3 region has the DNA TGTGCCAGCAGTTTATGGACAGGGAACTATGGCTACACCTTC.

The rearrangement joins TRBV29-1 to TRBJ2-1; TRBD2 matches 14 bases. The CDR3 totals 15 residues. Germline CDR1 is SQVTM and CDR2 is ANQGSEA. V gave up 6 bases and J gave up 10 bases; unmatched junction bases: 11. CDR3 DNA sequence: TGCAGCGTCGAGGGACTAGCGGGAGCCCCAGGGGAGCAGTTCTTC. This gives the protein CSVEGLAGAPGEQFF.

This clone appeared once. The chain recombines TRBV29-1 with TRBJ1-2; D unresolved. The V end was cut by 6 bases, the J end by 0 bases, with 14 bases between. The CDR3 totals 14 residues. The germline gives CDR1 SQVTM, CDR2 ANQGSEA. As DNA, the CDR3 is TGCAGCGTCTTGAGCCCAAAAGCTAACTATGGCTACACCTTC. It codes for CSVLSPKANYGYTF.

The chain is built from TRBV6-5 and TRBJ1-3; TRBD1 aligns across 11 bases. With 11 bases clipped from V and 0 bases from J, the junction kept 3 bases outside the gene matches. The CDR3 totals 14 residues. Germline V gene lookup returns CDR1 MNHEY and CDR2 SVGAGI. CDR3 amino acids: CAVGTGGSGNTIYF. CDR3 in DNA: TGTGCCGTCGGGACAGGGGGCTCTGGAAACACCATATATTTT.

The V call is TRBV9, the J call TRBJ2-2, with D perhaps matching TRBD2 (6 bases). CDR1 SGDLS and CDR2 YYNGEE come from the germline V gene. The CDR3 loop spans 15 amino acids. Between the trimmed V and J ends, which lost 0 bases and 4 bases, there was a span of 10 bases. Here the CDR3 reads CASSVAGVITGELFF. CDR3 coding DNA: TGTGCCAGCAGCGTAGCGGGGGTCATCACCGGGGAGCTGTTTTTT.

This rearrangement joins TRBV4-1 to TRBJ2-1; 15 bases line up with TRBD2. Germline V lookup: CDR1 MGHRA, CDR2 YSYEKL. The CDR3 sequence is 19 residues long. V shed 4 bases and J 9 bases; nucleotides not matched to a gene: 16. CDR3 loop: CASSPTGLAGGPVWGEQFF. CDR3 in DNA: TGCGCCAGCAGCCCCACAGGACTAGCGGGAGGGCCTGTCTGGGGTGAGCAGTTCTTC.

The chain joins TRBV18 to TRBJ2-4, with unresolved D. The CDR3 sequence is 13 residues long. CDR1 is KGHSH, CDR2 LQKENI, per germline. With 0 bases removed from V and 9 bases from J, the gap between germline ends came to 9 bases. This CDR3 reads CASSPPTLSIQYF. In DNA form, the CDR3 reads TGTGCCAGCTCACCACCCACTTTGAGCATTCAGTACTTC.